This TCR beta chain is drawn from a study of blood T cell repertoires in COVID-19. Clones were read by immunoSEQ multiplex PCR, and TCRdb kept only the in-frame ones, dropping some. The table records approximately 280,000 clones, approximately 85% of them present only once. CDR3 length equals 13 residues. Per germline, CDR1 LGHDT and CDR2 YNNKEL (reference sequence). Trimming at V came to 5 bases and at J to 5 bases, leaving 0 bases not matched to a gene. Sequenced input: peripheral blood. The receptor comes from a woman in her seventies with acute or convalescent COVID-19. V is TRBV3-1 (or the pseudogene TRBV3-2) and J is TRBJ2-1, with TRBD2 identical over 10 bases. CDR3 in DNA: TGTGCCAGCAGCGGACTAGCGGACAATGAGCAGTTCTTC. It specifies CASSGLADNEQFF.